The clone carrying this T cell receptor (beta chain) was detected only a few times. Assay used: immunoSEQ multiplex PCR; TCRdb lists only in-frame clones, some missing. In the table there are 25,000 to 30,000 clones, 85% to 95% of which are singletons. This specimen comes from a study of T cell changes during pregnancy in multiple sclerosis. Germline values: CDR1 SNHLY, CDR2 FYNNEI. The CDR3 length is 14 residues. The V gene end was trimmed by 3 bases and the J gene end by 5 bases; junction bases not matched to a gene: 4. The sequence derives from a female donor with multiple sclerosis, enrolled in a pregnancy study. This chain uses TRBV2 with TRBJ2-4; 7 nucleotides line up with TRBD2. Specimen: CD4+ T cells from peripheral blood mononuclear cells, collected after pregnancy. CDR3 in DNA: TGTGCCAGCAGTGAGGCGGGAGAGGAAAACATTCAGTACTTC. Translating it yields CASSEAGEENIQYF.